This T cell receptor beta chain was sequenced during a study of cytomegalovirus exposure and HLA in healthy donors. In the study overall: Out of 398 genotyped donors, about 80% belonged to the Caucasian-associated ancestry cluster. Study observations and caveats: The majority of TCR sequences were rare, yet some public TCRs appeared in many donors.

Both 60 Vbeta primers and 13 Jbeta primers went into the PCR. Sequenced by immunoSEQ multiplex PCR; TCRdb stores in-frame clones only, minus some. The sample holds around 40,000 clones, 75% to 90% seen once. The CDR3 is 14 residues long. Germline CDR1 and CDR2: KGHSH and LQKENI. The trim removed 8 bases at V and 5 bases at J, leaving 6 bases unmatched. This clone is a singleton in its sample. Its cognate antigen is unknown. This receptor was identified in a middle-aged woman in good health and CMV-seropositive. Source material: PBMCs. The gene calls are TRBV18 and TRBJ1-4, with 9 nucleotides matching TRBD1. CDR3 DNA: TGTGCCAGCACCCCCGGGACAGGGAATGAAAAACTGTTTTTT. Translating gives CASTPGTGNEKLFF.